Below, 18 T cell receptor beta chains from the same sample are listed, as sequenced in a study of blood T cell repertoires in COVID-19. The repertoire was sequenced with immunoSEQ multiplex PCR; TCRdb's copy has only in-frame clones and lacks some. The sample has about 170,000 clones; around four fifths are singletons. The sequenced material came from peripheral blood. The receptors were gathered from a man between 35 and 55 years old who had recovered from COVID-19.

V is TRBV19 and J is TRBJ2-2; TRBD2 aligns across 9 bases. Per the germline V gene, CDR1 is LNHDA and CDR2 is SQIVND (reference sequence). This CDR3 is built from 17 residues. The J segment lost 2 bases and the V segment lost 7 bases, leaving 11 bases of the junction unmatched. CDR3 sequence: CASTGPGLADNTGELFF. For the CDR3, the DNA is TGTGCCAGTACCGGTCCGGGACTAGCCGATAACACCGGGGAGCTGTTTTTT.

The V gene is TRBV12-3 or TRBV12-4, the J gene TRBJ1-1; perhaps TRBD1 as D (5 bases). The CDR3 runs to 12 residues. Trimming stripped 4 bases from V and 12 bases from J, with 15 bases between. CDR3 loop: CASSSPQGRPFF. CDR3 nucleotides: TGTGCCAGCAGTTCGCCCCAGGGTAGGCCTTTCTTT.

The rearrangement joins TRBV23-1 to TRBJ2-1; 9 nucleotides line up with TRBD2. TRBV23-1 has ORF status, its function being uncertain. The CDR3 covers 18 residues. With V trimmed by 6 bases and J by 2 bases, 14 bases remained unmatched. CDR3 sequence reads: CASRGTENEREAYNEQFF. The CDR3 bases are TGCGCCAGCAGGGGAACTGAGAACGAGCGGGAGGCCTACAATGAGCAGTTCTTC.

The chain has TRBV6-2 or TRBV6-3 and TRBJ2-5; TRBD2 aligns across 7 bases. In germline, CDR1 is MNHEY, CDR2 SVGEGT. This CDR3 is built from 17 residues. The V segment lost 2 bases and the J segment 4 bases; nucleotides outside the gene matches: 13. The CDR3 DNA reads as TGTGCCAGCAGTTACACCACGGGGGGACCCACTCCAGAGACCCAGTACTTC. As protein: CASSYTTGGPTPETQYF.

V gene TRBV7-2 combines with J gene TRBJ2-5; D is unresolved. Germline V gives CDR1 SGHTA, CDR2 FQGNSA. V was cut by 2 bases and J by 1 base, with 8 bases left in between. The CDR3 loop spans 14 amino acids. CDR3 region: CASSLFPSQETQYF. CDR3 nucleotide sequence: TGTGCCAGCAGCTTATTCCCGAGCCAAGAGACCCAGTACTTC.

This rearrangement joins TRBV7-9 to TRBJ1-4; D possibly corresponds to TRBD1 (5 bases). V shed 5 bases and J shed 5 bases, with 12 bases lying between them. CDR3 length: 14 amino acids. The germline CDR1 and CDR2 sequences are SEHNR and FQNEAQ (reference sequence). CDR3 residues: CASSPSQGNEKLFF. The CDR3 coding sequence is TGTGCCAGCAGCCCGAGTCAGGGAAATGAAAAACTGTTTTTT.

The gene calls are TRBV5-6 and TRBJ2-5; 7 bases are a match to TRBD1. This CDR3 has 15 amino acids. Per germline, CDR1 SGHDT and CDR2 YYEEEE. V was clipped by 0 bases and J by 5 bases; unmatched bases: 7. In DNA, the CDR3 is TGTGCCAGCAGCTTGGGACAGGGTGTTAGGGAGACCCAGTACTTC. Protein sequence: CASSLGQGVRETQYF.

The genes are TRBV5-6 and TRBJ2-1; 13 positions match TRBD2. With 4 bases clipped from V and 9 bases from J, the junction kept 10 bases outside the gene matches. Per germline, CDR1 SGHDT and CDR2 YYEEEE. This CDR3 has 16 residues. The CDR3 loop is CASSNSRLAGGSEQFF. The CDR3 DNA reads as TGTGCCAGCAGCAACTCCAGACTAGCGGGGGGAAGTGAGCAGTTCTTC.

V usage is TRBV2 and J usage is TRBJ1-2; D perhaps matches TRBD1 (6 bases). CDR1 is SNHLY and CDR2 is FYNNEI in the germline V gene. CDR3 size: 13 residues. V was pared by 5 bases and J by 5 bases, with 12 bases between. The CDR3 DNA follows: TGTGCCAGCAGTCAACAGGGTCGGTATGGCTACACCTTC. This codes for CASSQQGRYGYTF.

This clone was counted once. This chain links TRBV6-4 with TRBJ2-1; 9 bases agree with TRBD2. The CDR3 extends over 17 amino acids. CDR1 is MRHNA and CDR2 is SNTAGT in the germline V gene. The junction had 14 bases not matched to a gene; V was cut back by 3 bases and J by 8 bases. The CDR3 loop is CASSEAAGGGGAHEQFF. In DNA form, the CDR3 reads TGTGCCAGCAGTGAGGCCGCCGGGGGCGGGGGGGCCCATGAGCAGTTCTTC.

CDR3 region: CASSPYRAGGAYNEQFF. As DNA, the CDR3 is TGTGCCAGCAGCCCCTACCGGGCCGGAGGGGCCTACAATGAGCAGTTCTTC. The J gene is TRBJ2-1, the V gene TRBV13; D might be TRBD2 (6 bases). In germline, CDR1 is PRHDT, CDR2 FYEKMQ (reference sequence). This CDR3 region has 17 residues. V lost 5 bases to trimming and J lost 2 bases, with 19 bases between them.

The genes are TRBV4-3 and TRBJ1-2; 7 nucleotides line up with TRBD1. The CDR3 has 16 amino acids. Germline CDR1 LGHNA, CDR2 YSLEER. V was pared by 3 bases and J by 2 bases, with 9 bases of the junction left unmatched. The DNA for the CDR3 is TGCGCCAGCAGCCAGCACTCGGGGACAGCGAACTATGGCTACACCTTC. It translates to CASSQHSGTANYGYTF.

V usage is TRBV6-2 or TRBV6-3 and J usage is TRBJ2-1, with TRBD1 as a possible D gene (6 bases). The ends were cut back, 4 bases at V and 7 bases at J, with 11 bases in the middle. The CDR3 spans 13 residues. Germline V gives CDR1 MNHEY, CDR2 SVGEGT. Here the CDR3 reads CASSWGTLNEQFF. The CDR3 DNA follows: TGTGCCAGCAGTTGGGGGACACTTAATGAGCAGTTCTTC.

The chain has TRBV9 and TRBJ2-2; 10 bases map to TRBD2. The CDR3 consists of 15 residues. The V segment lost 4 bases and the J segment 6 bases; nucleotides outside the gene matches: 6. Looked up from germline, CDR1 is SGDLS and CDR2 is YYNGEE. The CDR3, as DNA: TGTGCCAGCAGCCCCCGGCTAGCGGGAGCCGGGGAGCTGTTTTTT. Residues: CASSPRLAGAGELFF.

As to this clone: This sample also contains other DNA sequences that code for the same CDR3. This chain connects TRBV9 to TRBJ2-7, with D maybe TRBD2 (6 bases). In germline, CDR1 is SGDLS, CDR2 YYNGEE. Trimming took 0 bases from V and 0 from J, leaving 7 bases between them. The CDR3 is made up of 14 amino acids. CDR3 coding DNA: TGTGCCAGCAGCGTAGGCGGGGACTCCTACGAGCAGTACTTC. Protein: CASSVGGDSYEQYF.

V and J are TRBV7-2 and TRBJ2-3; D is ambiguous. Between the trimmed V and J ends, which lost 5 bases and 0 bases, there was a span of 9 bases. The CDR3 extends over 14 amino acids. The V gene's germline CDR1 is SGHTA and CDR2 FQGNSA. The CDR3 DNA reads TGTGCCAGCAGCGAGGATGCCAGCACAGATACGCAGTATTTT. Amino acid sequence: CASSEDASTDTQYF.

V is TRBV7-9 and J is TRBJ2-5, with unresolved D. Deletions cut 3 bases from V and 5 bases from J, with 7 bases between. The CDR3 is 12 residues long. Germline CDR1 reads SEHNR; CDR2 reads FQNEAQ (reference sequence). The CDR3 region has the DNA TGTGCCAGCAGCTTTGGGCTTGAGACCCAGTACTTC. It encodes CASSFGLETQYF.

The V gene is TRBV3-1 (or the pseudogene TRBV3-2), the J gene TRBJ2-7; D is possibly TRBD2 (6 bases). V shed 1 base and J shed 3 bases, with 16 bases lying between them. The germline CDR1 and CDR2 sequences are LGHDT and YNNKEL (reference sequence). The CDR3 runs 16 residues. CDR3 in amino acids: CASSQGPAGKLYEQYF. The CDR3 coding sequence is TGTGCCAGCAGCCAAGGTCCAGCGGGCAAGCTCTACGAGCAGTACTTC.